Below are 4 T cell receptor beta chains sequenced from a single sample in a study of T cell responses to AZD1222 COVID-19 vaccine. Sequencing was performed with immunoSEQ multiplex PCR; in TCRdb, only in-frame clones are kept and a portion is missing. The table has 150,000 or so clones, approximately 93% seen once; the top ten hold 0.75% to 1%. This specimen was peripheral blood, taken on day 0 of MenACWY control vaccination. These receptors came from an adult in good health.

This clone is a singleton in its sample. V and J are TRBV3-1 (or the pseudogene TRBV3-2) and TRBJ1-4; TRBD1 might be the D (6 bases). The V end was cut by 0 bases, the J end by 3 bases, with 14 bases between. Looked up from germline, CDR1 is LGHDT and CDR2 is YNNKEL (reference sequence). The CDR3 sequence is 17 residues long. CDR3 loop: CASSQDPRGLANEKLFF. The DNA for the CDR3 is TGTGCCAGCAGCCAAGATCCCAGGGGCCTTGCTAATGAAAAACTGTTTTTT.

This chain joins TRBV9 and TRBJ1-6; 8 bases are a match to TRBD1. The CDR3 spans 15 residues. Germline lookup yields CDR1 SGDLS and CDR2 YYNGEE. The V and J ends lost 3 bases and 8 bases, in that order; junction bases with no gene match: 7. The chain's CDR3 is CASSGTGQADSPLHF. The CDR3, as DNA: TGTGCCAGCAGCGGAACGGGACAGGCCGATTCACCCCTCCACTTT.

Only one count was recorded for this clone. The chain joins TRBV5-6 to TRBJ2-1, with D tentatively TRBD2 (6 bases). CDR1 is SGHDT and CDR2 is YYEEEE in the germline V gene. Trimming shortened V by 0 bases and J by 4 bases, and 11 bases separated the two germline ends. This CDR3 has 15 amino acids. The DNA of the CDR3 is TGTGCCAGCAGCTTGGCAGGACTACTTTACAATGAGCAGTTCTTC. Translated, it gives CASSLAGLLYNEQFF.

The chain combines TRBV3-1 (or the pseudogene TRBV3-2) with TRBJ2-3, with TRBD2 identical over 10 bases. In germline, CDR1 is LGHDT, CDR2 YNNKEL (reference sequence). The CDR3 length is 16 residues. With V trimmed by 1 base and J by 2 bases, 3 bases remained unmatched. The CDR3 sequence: CASSQATSGTTDTQYF. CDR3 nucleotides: TGTGCCAGCAGCCAAGCTACTAGCGGGACCACAGATACGCAGTATTTT.